A single sample gave rise to the 20 T cell receptor beta chains below, sequenced in a study of type 1 regulatory T cells. Overall study findings and caveats: Compared with non-type 1 regulatory T cells, type 1 regulatory T cells showed a more restricted TCR repertoire.

No cognate antigen is known for these TCRs. TCRdb reprocessed the reads via MiXCR and lists one record per CDR3 protein. The sample has some 71,000 distinct CDR3 sequences, around 21% seen once. Material: cultured type 1 regulatory T (Tr1) cells, either the whole culture or a sorted fraction (not recorded which). These receptors all stem from a human donor in good health.

This clonotype was recorded many times. The CDR3 sequence: CASTKGGFGNEKLFF. The CDR3 bases are TGTGCCAGCACGAAAGGGGGGTTTGGTAATGAAAAACTGTTTTTT. This chain links TRBV12-3 or TRBV12-4 with TRBJ1-4, with D maybe TRBD1 (6 bases). Trimming pared 7 bases from V and 4 bases from J, leaving 16 bases between. This CDR3 has 15 residues.

The sample holds a few counts of this clonotype. The chain combines TRBV29-1 with TRBJ2-3; no clear D. Germline V lookup: CDR1 SQVTM, CDR2 ANQGSEA. This CDR3 has 12 residues. The V gene lost 2 bases and the J gene lost 5 bases, with 8 bases spanning the gap. The CDR3 region is CSVEQVGDTQYF. The CDR3 DNA reads TGCAGCGTTGAACAGGTTGGAGATACGCAGTATTTT.

V usage is TRBV18 and J usage is TRBJ2-7, with unresolved D. CDR3 length: 14 amino acids. V was shortened by 0 bases and J by 0 bases, with 6 bases between the two germline ends. Per germline, CDR1 KGHSH and CDR2 LQKENI. This chain's CDR3 is CASSPPESSYEQYF. The CDR3, as DNA: TGTGCCAGCTCACCACCAGAGTCCTCCTACGAGCAGTACTTC. Variable domain in full (rest from reference TRBV18 and TRBJ2-7): NAGVMQNPRHLVRRRGQEARLRCSPMKGHSHVYWYRQLPEEGLKFMVYLQKENIIDESGMPKERFSAEFPKEGPSILRIQQVVRGDSAAYFCASSPPESSYEQYFGPGTRLTVT.

The chain carries TRBV6-5 and TRBJ2-2; D perhaps matches TRBD1 (6 bases). This CDR3 comprises 15 residues. From germline, CDR1 is MNHEY and CDR2 SVGAGI. V lost 2 bases and J lost 0, with 7 bases in between. This CDR3 is CASSYRTANTGELFF. The CDR3 nucleotides are TGTGCCAGCAGTTACAGGACAGCGAACACCGGGGAGCTGTTTTTT.

This clonotype was found a few times. The chain uses TRBV7-3 and TRBJ1-1; TRBD1 aligns across 7 bases. Germline CDR1 reads SGHTA; CDR2 reads FQGTGA. Unmatched junction bases numbered 8, after V lost 2 bases and J lost 8 bases. This CDR3 is built from 14 residues. The CDR3, as DNA: TGTGCCAGCAGCTTAGCAGGGGGGGCTTCGGAAGCTTTCTTT. This translates into CASSLAGGASEAFF.

The gene calls are TRBV19 and TRBJ1-6, with TRBD1 identical over 11 bases. The V and J ends lost 6 bases and 6 bases, in that order; junction bases with no gene match: 13. The CDR3 totals 18 residues. Germline V CDR1 and CDR2: LNHDA, SQIVND (reference sequence). The CDR3 region has the DNA TGTGCCAGTAGGCCCGCAGGGACCGGGACAGGGGGTAATTCACCCCTCCACTTT. This codes for CASRPAGTGTGGNSPLHF.

The gene calls are TRBV7-2 and TRBJ1-5; 8 nucleotides agree with TRBD1. Germline loops: CDR1 SGHTA, CDR2 FQGNSA. The CDR3 runs 15 residues. V shed 5 bases, J shed 5 bases, and the junction held 8 bases outside the gene matches. The CDR3 DNA reads as TGTGCCAGCAGCGGGCGGACAGGGTCTGATCAGCCCCAGCATTTT. Protein sequence: CASSGRTGSDQPQHF.

The rearrangement uses TRBV7-8 and TRBJ2-1, with D unclear. The CDR3 loop spans 15 amino acids. The germline V and J ends were trimmed by 2 bases and 6 bases, with 14 bases remaining between them. Germline V gene data show CDR1 as SGHVS and CDR2 as FQNEAQ. The CDR3 nucleotides read TGTGCCAGCAGCTTACGTCCGTCCGTGGGCAATGAGCAGTTCTTC. It specifies CASSLRPSVGNEQFF.

This clonotype showed up just a few times. This rearrangement joins TRBV20-1 to TRBJ2-1; the match to TRBD2 covers 8 bases. V shed 3 bases and J 10 bases; nucleotides not matched to a gene: 11. There are 14 residues in the CDR3. Looked up from germline, CDR1 is DFQATT and CDR2 is SNEGSKA (reference sequence). The CDR3 sequence: CSASPAGVMGEQFF. DNA for the CDR3: TGCAGTGCTAGCCCAGCGGGAGTGATGGGGGAGCAGTTCTTC.

This chain uses TRBV9 with TRBJ2-3, with D possibly being TRBD2 (6 bases). There are 17 residues in the CDR3. V dropped 3 bases and J dropped 2 bases, with 19 bases sitting between them. Germline V gives CDR1 SGDLS, CDR2 YYNGEE. CDR3 bases: TGTGCCAGCAGCGCCCGGATTCCGGCGGGAACCACAGATACGCAGTATTTT. It translates to CASSARIPAGTTDTQYF.

The rearrangement joins TRBV10-3 to TRBJ2-5, with a tentative D call TRBD2 (5 bases). The CDR3 totals 16 residues. Germline lookup yields CDR1 ENHRY and CDR2 SYGVKD. V gave up 0 bases and J gave up 1 base, with 12 bases separating them. CDR3 in DNA: TGTGCCATCAGTGAGTCGATTGGCGGGCCCCAAGAGACCCAGTACTTC. This codes for CAISESIGGPQETQYF.

This chain uses TRBV27 with TRBJ2-1; 13 bases line up with TRBD2. V lost 4 bases and J lost 1; bases outside the gene matches: 1. This CDR3 comprises 16 residues. Germline CDR1 reads MNHEY; CDR2 reads SMNVEV (reference sequence). The CDR3 nucleotides read TGTGCCAGCAGTTCGGGACTAGCGGGGTCCTACAATGAGCAGTTCTTC. Its translation: CASSSGLAGSYNEQFF.

The chain links TRBV19 to TRBJ1-5; the D is unclear. Germline V gene sequence: CDR1 LNHDA, CDR2 SQIVND (reference sequence). V lost 1 base, J lost 5 bases, and 12 bases lay in between. This CDR3 spans 15 amino acids. The CDR3 loop is CASSIVSASDQPQHF. DNA of the CDR3: TGTGCCAGTAGTATAGTCTCGGCTTCCGATCAGCCCCAGCATTTT.

The chain couples TRBV12-3 or TRBV12-4 to TRBJ2-7; 12 positions agree with TRBD2. The CDR3 sequence is 15 residues long. Trimming at V came to 5 bases and at J to 4 bases, leaving 6 bases not matched to a gene. CDR3 residues: CASSVTSGRVYEQYF. Written as DNA, the CDR3 is TGTGCCAGCAGTGTGACTAGCGGGAGAGTATACGAGCAGTACTTC.

The chain links TRBV20-1 to TRBJ2-1, with D possibly matching TRBD2 (5 bases). Germline V gene data show CDR1 as DFQATT and CDR2 as SNEGSKA (reference sequence). The CDR3 has 13 amino acids. Deletions cut 3 bases from V and 8 bases from J, with 14 bases between. In DNA form, the CDR3 reads TGCAGTGCTAGTAATACTAGACGGGATGAGCAGTTCTTC. It yields the protein CSASNTRRDEQFF.

CDR3 loop: CASSLAGITDTQYF. The DNA for the CDR3 is TGTGCCAGCAGTTTGGCGGGAATTACAGATACGCAGTATTTT. The chain couples TRBV12-3 or TRBV12-4 to TRBJ2-3, with D possibly TRBD2 on 6 matching bases. Trimming took 3 bases from V and 3 from J, leaving 10 bases between them. This CDR3 has 14 amino acids.

This clonotype was recorded once. The chain combines TRBV29-1 with TRBJ2-3, with a weak D call TRBD1 (6 bases). Germline loops: CDR1 SQVTM, CDR2 ANQGSEA. V lost 6 bases and J lost 5, with 12 bases in between. The CDR3 has 12 amino acids. As DNA, the CDR3 is TGCAGCGTGGACACAGGGATAGATACGCAGTATTTT. Protein: CSVDTGIDTQYF.

This clonotype was counted a single time. The genes are TRBV5-6 and TRBJ2-5; D call uncertain. CDR3 length equals 14 residues. The germline gives CDR1 SGHDT, CDR2 YYEEEE. V shed 2 bases and J shed 2 bases, with 10 bases lying between them. The CDR3 loop is CASSLRLVQETQYF. The CDR3 bases are TGTGCCAGCAGCTTACGACTGGTTCAAGAGACCCAGTACTTC.

The sample holds a few counts of this clonotype. The chain links TRBV30 to TRBJ2-3; TRBD1 agrees at 9 bases. Looked up from germline, CDR1 is GTSNPN and CDR2 is SVGIG (reference sequence). CDR3 length: 16 amino acids. V lost 2 bases to trimming and J lost 2 bases; unmatched junction nucleotides: 8. The CDR3: CAWSYWGTGITDTQYF. DNA of the CDR3: TGTGCCTGGAGTTACTGGGGGACAGGGATCACAGATACGCAGTATTTT.

This chain links TRBV18 with TRBJ2-3, with D hard to call. The germline CDR1 and CDR2 sequences are KGHSH and LQKENI. Trimming left V 6 bases short and J 0 bases short, with 7 bases between. The CDR3 runs 13 residues. In DNA form, the CDR3 reads TGTGCCAGCTCCCGCGAGAGCACAGATACGCAGTATTTT. Its protein product is CASSRESTDTQYF.